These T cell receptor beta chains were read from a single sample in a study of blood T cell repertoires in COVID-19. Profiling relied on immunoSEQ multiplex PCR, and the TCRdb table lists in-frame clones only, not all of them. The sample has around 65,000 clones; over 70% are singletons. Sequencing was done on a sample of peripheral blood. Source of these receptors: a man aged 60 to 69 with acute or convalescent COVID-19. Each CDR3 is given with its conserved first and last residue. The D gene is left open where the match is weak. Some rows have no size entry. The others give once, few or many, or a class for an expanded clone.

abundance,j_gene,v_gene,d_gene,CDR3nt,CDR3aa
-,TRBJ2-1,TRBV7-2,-,TGTGCCAGCAGCTTAGAGGAGGGGTCCGAGCAGTTCTTC,CASSLEEGSEQFF
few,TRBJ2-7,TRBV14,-,TGTGCCAGCAGCCAAGAACTCTCCGAGCAGTACTTC,CASSQELSEQYF
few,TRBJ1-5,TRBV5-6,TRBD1,TGTGCCAGCAGCTCAGGGACAGGTCATAGCAATCAGCCCCAGCATTTT,CASSSGTGHSNQPQHF
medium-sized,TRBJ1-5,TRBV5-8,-,TGTGCCAGCAGCTTACAGGGATATAGCAATCAGCCCCAGCATTTT,CASSLQGYSNQPQHF
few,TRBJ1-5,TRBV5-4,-,TGTGCCAGCAGCTTGGACAGATATCAGCCCCAGCATTTT,CASSLDRYQPQHF
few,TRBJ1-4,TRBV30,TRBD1,TGTGCCTGGAGTGTCGAGGGGGCTCATGAAAAACTGTTTTTT,CAWSVEGAHEKLFF
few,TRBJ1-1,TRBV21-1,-,TGTGCCAGCGCCCGGGACAGGGTGAACACTGAAGCTTTCTTT,CASARDRVNTEAFF
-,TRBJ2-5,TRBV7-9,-,TGTGCCAGCAGCCCAACCGAGTACAGAGAGACCCAGTACTTC,CASSPTEYRETQYF
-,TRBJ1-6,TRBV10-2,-,TGCGCCAGCAGTGGGGGGCAGTCTTATAATTCACCCCTCCACTTT,CASSGGQSYNSPLHF
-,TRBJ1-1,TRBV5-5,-,TGTGCCAGCAGCACCTTGACAGGGAACACTGAAGCTTTCTTT,CASSTLTGNTEAFF
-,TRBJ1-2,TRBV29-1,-,TGCAGCGTTGAAGAGGACGGGACATACTATGGCTACACCTTC,CSVEEDGTYYGYTF
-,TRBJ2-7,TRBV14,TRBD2,TGTGCCAGCAGCCAAGCCTTGACTAGCGCCGAGCAGTACTTC,CASSQALTSAEQYF
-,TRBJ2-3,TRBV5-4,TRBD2,TGTGCCAGCAGCCCGGGGGGTAACACAGATACGCAGTATTTT,CASSPGGNTDTQYF
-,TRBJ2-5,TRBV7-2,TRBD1,TGTGCCAGCAACCACGACAGGGGAGAGACCCAGTACTTC,CASNHDRGETQYF
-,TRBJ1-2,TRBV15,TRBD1,TGTGCCACCAGCAGAGATTTTGAGACAGGGGGGAATGGCTACACCTTC,CATSRDFETGGNGYTF
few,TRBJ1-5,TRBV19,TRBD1,TGTGCCAGTAGTAATAGCAGGGGGTATCAGCCCCAGCATTTT,CASSNSRGYQPQHF
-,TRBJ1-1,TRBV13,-,TGTGCCAGCCTATCCGGGACAACGAACACTGAAGCTTTCTTT,CASLSGTTNTEAFF
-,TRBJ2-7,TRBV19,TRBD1,TGTGCCAGTAGTATTAGGGACAGGGACTACGAGCAGTACTTC,CASSIRDRDYEQYF
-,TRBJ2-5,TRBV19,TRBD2,TGTGCCAGTAGTACTAGCGGGGGGCCGTGGGAGACCCAGTACTTC,CASSTSGGPWETQYF
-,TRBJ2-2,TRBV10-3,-,TGTGCCATCAGTGATGCAGGGGACACCGGGGAGCTGTTTTTT,CAISDAGDTGELFF
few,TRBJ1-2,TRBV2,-,TGTGCCAGCAGTGAAGCGCTTCTAGGGGGAGATGGCTACACCTTC,CASSEALLGGDGYTF
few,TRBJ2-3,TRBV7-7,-,TGTGCTAGCAGTCGACTAGGGAGCACAGATACGCAGTATTTT,CASSRLGSTDTQYF
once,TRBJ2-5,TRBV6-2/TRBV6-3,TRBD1,TGTGCCAGCAGTTACTACGGGACAGCCCAAGAGACCCAGTACTTC,CASSYYGTAQETQYF
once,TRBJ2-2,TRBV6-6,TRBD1,TGTGCCAGCAGTTACGGACAGGGAGGCGCCGGGGAGCTGTTTTTT,CASSYGQGGAGELFF
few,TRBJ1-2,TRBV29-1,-,TGCAGCGTTGGAAAATCCAGGGATCCGAACTATGGCTACACCTTC,CSVGKSRDPNYGYTF
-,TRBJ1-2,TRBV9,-,TGTGCCAGCAGCGCACAGAATTATAACTATGGCTACACCTTC,CASSAQNYNYGYTF
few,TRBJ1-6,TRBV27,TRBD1,TGTGCCAGCAGTTTCCGGGACAGGGAGAATTCACCCCTCCACTTT,CASSFRDRENSPLHF
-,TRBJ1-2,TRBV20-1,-,TGCAGCGGATTCCGGGTCGGCTACACCTTC,CSGFRVGYTF
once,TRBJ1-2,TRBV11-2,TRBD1,TGTGCCAGCAGCCCGTTGGGACAGGGCCTTGGCTACACCTTC,CASSPLGQGLGYTF
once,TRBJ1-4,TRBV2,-,TGTGCCAGCATCCGGGGGGCGCTTTATGCTAATGAAAAACTGTTTTTT,CASIRGALYANEKLFF
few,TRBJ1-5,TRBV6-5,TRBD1,TGTGCCACCCGACAGGGGATCTATAGCAATCAGCCCCAGCATTTT,CATRQGIYSNQPQHF
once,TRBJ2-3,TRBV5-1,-,TGCGCCAGCGTACGGGGACTGGTGGACACAGATACGCAGTATTTT,CASVRGLVDTDTQYF
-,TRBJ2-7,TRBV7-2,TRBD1,TGTGCCAGCAGCGTAATCCGGGACAGGGGGCACGAGCAGTACTTC,CASSVIRDRGHEQYF
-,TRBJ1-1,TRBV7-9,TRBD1,TGTGCCAGCAGCTTACAAGGGGGCATGAACACTGAAGCTTTCTTT,CASSLQGGMNTEAFF
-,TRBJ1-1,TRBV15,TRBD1,TGTGCCACCAGCAAAGACAGGGGCGCCTTGAACACTGAAGCTTTCTTT,CATSKDRGALNTEAFF
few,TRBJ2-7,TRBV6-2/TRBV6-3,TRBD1,TGTGCCAGCAGTTACTCTCTTTGGGACAGGGTTTACGAGCAGTACTTC,CASSYSLWDRVYEQYF
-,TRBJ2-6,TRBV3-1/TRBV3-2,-,TGTGCCAGCAGCCCCGGACAGTCTGGGGCCAACGTCCTGACTTTC,CASSPGQSGANVLTF
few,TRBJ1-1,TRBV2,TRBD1,TGTGCCAGCAGGGACAGGGGCACTGAAGCTTTCTTT,CASRDRGTEAFF
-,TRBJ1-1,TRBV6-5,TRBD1,TGTGCCTCCCGACAGGGTGGGGGGAACACTGAAGCTTTCTTT,CASRQGGGNTEAFF
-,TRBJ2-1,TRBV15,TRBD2,TGTGCCACCAGCAGAGCTCGTTTGGCTAGCGGGCGCAATGAGCAGTTCTTC,CATSRARLASGRNEQFF
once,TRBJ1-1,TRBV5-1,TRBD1,TGCGCCAGCAGCCCGGGACAGCCCGGACCTGAAGCTTTCTTT,CASSPGQPGPEAFF
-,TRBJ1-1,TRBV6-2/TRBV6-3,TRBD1,TGTGCCAGCAGTTATCCCAGGGACAGCGTATTGAACACTGAAGCTTTCTTT,CASSYPRDSVLNTEAFF
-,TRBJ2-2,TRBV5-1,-,TGCGCCAGCACTATTGGACACCTCACGAACACCGGGGAGCTGTTTTTT,CASTIGHLTNTGELFF
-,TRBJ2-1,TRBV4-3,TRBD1,TGCGCCAGCAGCCCAATACAGGGGGGAGCCTCCTACAATGAGCAGTTCTTC,CASSPIQGGASYNEQFF
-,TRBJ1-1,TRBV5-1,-,TGCGCCAGCAGCTCAATTACGGCGAGGGACACTAACACTGAAGCTTTCTTT,CASSSITARDTNTEAFF
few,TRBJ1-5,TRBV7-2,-,TGTGCCAGCAGCTTAGCGCTAGGCCAGCCCCAGCATTTT,CASSLALGQPQHF
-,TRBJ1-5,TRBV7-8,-,TGTGCCAGCAGCTTAGATGGAGAGGGTGGGCCCCAGCATTTT,CASSLDGEGGPQHF